Presented here are 10 T cell receptor beta chains from one specimen sequenced in a study of blood T cell repertoires in COVID-19. Only in-frame clones appear in the TCRdb table, and some are missing; sequencing was by immunoSEQ multiplex PCR. The sample yields fewer than 300,000 clones, roughly nine tenths seen once. Sequencing was carried out using peripheral blood. Every receptor here comes from a woman aged 25-40 years with COVID-19, enrolled during active disease.

A remark on this clone: Sequence at one end of the junction differs from germline and may be a read error. The J gene is TRBJ1-6, the V gene TRBV11-2, with D uncertain. Germline lookup yields CDR1 SGHAT and CDR2 FQNNGV. The length of the CDR3 is 13 residues. Written as DNA, the CDR3 is TGTGCCAGCAGCTTAGGGGAGAGTACAGCGCCGATTTTT. Protein: CASSLGESTAPIF.

The chain carries TRBV4-2 and TRBJ2-1; 13 bases are a match to TRBD2. Germline loops: CDR1 LGHNA, CDR2 YNFKEQ. V dropped 4 bases and J dropped 8; count of bases not matched to a gene: 8. The CDR3 totals 16 residues. The CDR3 region has the DNA TGTGCCAGCAGCCGAGCCGGGACTAGCGGGGTCGATGAGCAGTTCTTC. This encodes CASSRAGTSGVDEQFF.

The V and J genes are TRBV15 and TRBJ1-1, with D tentatively TRBD1 (5 bases). CDR3 length: 14 residues. CDR1 is LNHNV, CDR2 YYDKDF, per germline (reference sequence). V lost 0 bases, J lost 5 bases, and 10 bases lay in between. The CDR3 region has the DNA TGTGCCACCAGCAGAGATCTGGGGGGGACTGAAGCTTTCTTT. Translating it yields CATSRDLGGTEAFF.

This clone was counted a few times. This chain links TRBV19 with TRBJ2-7; 12 bases are shared with TRBD1. V shed 6 bases and J 6 bases; nucleotides not matched to a gene: 9. CDR3 length: 15 amino acids. Germline-derived CDR1 and CDR2 are LNHDA and SQIVND (reference sequence). CDR3 DNA sequence: TGTGCCAGTAGAGGGGCCGGGGGACAGGGGGCCGAGCAGTACTTC. Translating gives CASRGAGGQGAEQYF.

The V and J genes are TRBV9 and TRBJ2-3; 10 bases fit TRBD2. CDR3 length: 15 amino acids. Germline-derived CDR1 and CDR2 are SGDLS and YYNGEE. The J segment lost 5 bases and the V segment lost 1 base, leaving 4 bases of the junction unmatched. As DNA, the CDR3 is TGTGCCAGCAGCGTATTCACTAGCGGGAAAGATACGCAGTATTTT. Its protein product is CASSVFTSGKDTQYF.

The rearrangement links TRBV27 to TRBJ2-1; TRBD2 matches 9 bases. With V trimmed by 8 bases and J by 8 bases, 7 bases remained unmatched. The CDR3 loop spans 13 amino acids. Per germline, CDR1 MNHEY and CDR2 SMNVEV (reference sequence). The CDR3 DNA sequence: TGTGCCAGCTCCGATAGCGGGAGCGATGAGCAGTTCTTC. Amino acids: CASSDSGSDEQFF.

A remark on this clone: The junction differs from germline at one of its ends, possibly a read error. This chain links TRBV30 with TRBJ2-5; possibly TRBD2 for D (5 bases). The CDR3 has 11 amino acids. Looked up from germline, CDR1 is GTSNPN and CDR2 is SVGIG (reference sequence). CDR3 loop: CAFFRWETRYF. DNA for the CDR3: TGTGCCTTCTTTCGTTGGGAGACCCGGTACTTC.

This clone came up a few times. The rearrangement joins TRBV19 to TRBJ1-2; tentative D call: TRBD1 (5 bases). From germline, CDR1 is LNHDA and CDR2 SQIVND (reference sequence). The CDR3 is 13 residues long. Trimming pared 6 bases from V and 3 bases from J, leaving 11 bases between. DNA for the CDR3: TGTGCCAGTAGCAGGGAACGCTACTATGGCTACACCTTC. This encodes CASSRERYYGYTF.

Of note for this clone: Additional DNA sequences in this sample encode the identical CDR3. This chain links TRBV2 with TRBJ2-7; D gene uncertain. There are 12 residues in the CDR3. V lost 3 bases and J lost 3, with 6 bases in between. The germline CDR1 and CDR2 sequences are SNHLY and FYNNEI. CDR3 protein: CASSEYSYEQYF. The CDR3 DNA reads TGTGCCAGCAGTGAGTACAGCTACGAGCAGTACTTC.

The chain employs TRBV5-1 and TRBJ1-4; maybe TRBD1 (5 bases). There are 14 residues in the CDR3. The V gene lost 4 bases and the J gene lost 4 bases, with 11 bases spanning the gap. Germline V CDR1 and CDR2: SGHRS, YFSETQ. CDR3 in DNA: TGCGCCAGCAGCACTCAGGGTTTTAATGAAAAACTGTTTTTT. It specifies CASSTQGFNEKLFF.